The rows below give T cell receptor beta chains drawn from one sample of a study of beta chain features in type 1 diabetes. Measured with immunoSEQ multiplex PCR; TCRdb has only the in-frame clones, and not every one. The sample records 450,000 or so clones, about an eighth being singletons. Source material: naive CD4+ T cells from blood. The receptors were gathered from a woman aged 18 to 35 in good health. The CDR3 runs from the conserved cysteine through the conserved F or W. Each record gives: V gene, CDR3 protein.

TRBV15 | CATSRAGRSYNEQFF
TRBV7-9 | CASSQPGQGAGETQYF
TRBV6-6 | CASFAGFTGELFF
TRBV18 | CASSPTLQETQYF
TRBV29-1 | CSIIGVNTEAFF
TRBV7-9 | CASQENRRSGNTIYF
TRBV4-3 | CASSPAAIAGSQETQYF
TRBV7-9 | CASSLEVVVGLGNQPQHF
TRBV4-3 | CASSQDLNRAKAFF
TRBV7-2 | CASGGTGELFF
TRBV9 | CASSVGPTGTYEQYF
TRBV30 | CACLAGGYEQYF
TRBV30 | CAWSRDRRGYGYTF
TRBV7-6 | CASSLVGGSAYNEQFF
TRBV18 | CASSPSGVKETQYF
TRBV7-9 | CASSLTEAKNTEAFF
TRBV27 | CASSSSGNSNTGELFF
TRBV14 | CASTLSYNSPLHF
TRBV25-1 | CASRASGSSYEQYF
TRBV28 | CASSLWQAYEQYF
TRBV14 | CASSQALITEAFF
TRBV29-1 | CSVARGGRTYEQYF
TRBV7-2 | CASSLVSSGAADTQYF
TRBV14 | CASSQAFGINEKLFF
TRBV7-2 | CASSLVAGGNTEAFF
TRBV2 | CASSGTTLLSSYNEQFF
TRBV2 | CASQPPGLAAYNEQFF
TRBV2 | CASIGSSNTGELFF
TRBV5-4 | CASSSPRGGAKNIQYF
TRBV7-2 | CASSSPVRAEQFF
TRBV23-1 | CASSRALQGRGTDTQYF
TRBV29-1 | CSVARGLQETQYF
TRBV5-6 | CASSKGSYNEQFF
TRBV30 | CAWEVGRPSYNEQFF
TRBV7-9 | CASSSTGVYSPLHF